This entry describes one T cell receptor (beta chain). Assay: immunoSEQ multiplex PCR; the TCRdb copy retains only in-frame clones and omits some. The table includes 35,000 to 50,000 clones, roughly 84% detected once. Trimming at V came to 3 bases and at J to 0 bases, leaving 6 bases not matched to a gene. Germline-derived CDR1 and CDR2 are LNHDA and SQIVND (reference sequence). The CDR3 runs 16 residues. The data were obtained in a study of blood T cell repertoires in COVID-19. Overall study context: Collection of acute and convalescent COVID-19 samples took place in the United States, Italy and Spain. The analysed material was cDNA or gDNA that came from T cells, B-cell-depleted T cells, or PBMCs.

The gene calls are TRBV19 and TRBJ2-7; TRBD1 agrees at 9 bases. This clonotype was obtained from a human donor in a cohort sampled during active COVID-19. The source material was peripheral blood. CDR3 loop: CASSMLPGQGSYEQYF. The CDR3 DNA is TGTGCCAGTAGTATGCTACCGGGACAGGGCTCCTACGAGCAGTACTTC.